This T cell receptor (beta chain) was identified during a study of somatic mutations in cytotoxic T cells in rheumatoid arthritis. In the study overall: The flow sorting of some V beta antibody-stained T-cell populations reached nearly 100% purity, and the sorted populations included V beta1+ cells sequenced for TCRB. Overall study results and limits: About an eighth of the roughly 65 patients had a largest CD8+ clone above 20% of CD8+ cells. The study found no significant difference in CD8+ T-cell clonality between rheumatoid arthritis patients and age-matched healthy controls.

Using positive magnetic bead selection on an AutoMACS, CD4+ and CD8+ cells were isolated, after which their purity was checked by flow cytometry. A note on this clone: Antigen unknown.

Libraries were prepared by immunoSEQ multiplex PCR; TCRdb keeps only in-frame clonotypes and omits some of them. The table shows more than 20,000 clones, with around 80% occurring only once. The ends were cut back, 0 bases at V and 3 bases at J, with 10 bases in the middle. This CDR3 is built from 14 residues. Germline loops: CDR1 SGHKS, CDR2 YYEKEE (reference sequence). This sequence originates from a man aged 50 to 59 in good health. The gene calls are TRBV5-5 and TRBJ2-7; a weak D match, TRBD1 (6 bases). Input material: CD8+ T cells sorted from blood. CDR3 protein: CASSLAARGYEQYF. As DNA, the CDR3 is TGTGCCAGCAGCTTGGCCGCCAGGGGCTACGAGCAGTACTTC.